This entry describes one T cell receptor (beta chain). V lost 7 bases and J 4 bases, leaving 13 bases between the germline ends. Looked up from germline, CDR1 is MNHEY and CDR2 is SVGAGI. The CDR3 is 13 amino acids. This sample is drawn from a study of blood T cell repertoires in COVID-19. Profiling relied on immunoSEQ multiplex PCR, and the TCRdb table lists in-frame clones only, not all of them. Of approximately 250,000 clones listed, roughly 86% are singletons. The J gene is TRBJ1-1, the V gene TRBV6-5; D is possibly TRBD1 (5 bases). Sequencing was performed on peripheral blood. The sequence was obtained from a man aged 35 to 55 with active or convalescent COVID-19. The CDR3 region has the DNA TGTGCCAGCATTGCTTGGCAGGGCACTGAAGCTTTCTTT. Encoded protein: CASIAWQGTEAFF.